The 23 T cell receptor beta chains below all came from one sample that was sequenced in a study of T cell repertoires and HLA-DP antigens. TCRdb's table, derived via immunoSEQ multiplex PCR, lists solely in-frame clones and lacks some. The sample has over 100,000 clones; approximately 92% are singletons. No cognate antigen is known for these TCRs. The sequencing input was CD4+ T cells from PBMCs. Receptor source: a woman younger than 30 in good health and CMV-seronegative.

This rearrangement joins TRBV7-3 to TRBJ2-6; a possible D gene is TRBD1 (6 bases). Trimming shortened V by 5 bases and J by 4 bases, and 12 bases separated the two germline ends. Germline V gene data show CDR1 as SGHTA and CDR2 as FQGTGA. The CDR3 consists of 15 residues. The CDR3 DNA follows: TGTGCCAGCAGCCAACAGGGCAGGGGGGCCAACGTCCTGACTTTC. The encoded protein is CASSQQGRGANVLTF.

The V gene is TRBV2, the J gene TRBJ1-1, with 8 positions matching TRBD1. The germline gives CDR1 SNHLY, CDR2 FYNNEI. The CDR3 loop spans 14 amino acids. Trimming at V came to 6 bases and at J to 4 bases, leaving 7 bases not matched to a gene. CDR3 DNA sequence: TGTGCCAGCAGCCAACAGGGGGAGGTCACTGAAGCTTTCTTT. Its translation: CASSQQGEVTEAFF.

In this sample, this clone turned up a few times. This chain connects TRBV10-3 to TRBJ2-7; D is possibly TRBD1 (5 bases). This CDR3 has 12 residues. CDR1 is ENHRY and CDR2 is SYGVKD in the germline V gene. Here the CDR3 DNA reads TGTGCCATTAGTGCTGACAGTACGAGGCAGTACGTC. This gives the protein CAISADSTRQYV.

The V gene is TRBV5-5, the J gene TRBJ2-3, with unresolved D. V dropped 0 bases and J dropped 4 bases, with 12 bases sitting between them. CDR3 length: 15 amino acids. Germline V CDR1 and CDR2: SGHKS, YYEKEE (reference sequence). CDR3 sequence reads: CASSLGLPLPDTQYF. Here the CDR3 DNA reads TGTGCCAGCAGCTTGGGATTGCCCCTCCCAGATACGCAGTATTTT.

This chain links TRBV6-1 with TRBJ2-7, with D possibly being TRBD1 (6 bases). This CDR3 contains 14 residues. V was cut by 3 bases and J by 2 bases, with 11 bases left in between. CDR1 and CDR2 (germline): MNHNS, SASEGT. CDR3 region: CASSDRDIAYEQYV. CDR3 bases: TGTGCCAGCAGTGACCGGGACATTGCCTACGAGCAGTACGTC.

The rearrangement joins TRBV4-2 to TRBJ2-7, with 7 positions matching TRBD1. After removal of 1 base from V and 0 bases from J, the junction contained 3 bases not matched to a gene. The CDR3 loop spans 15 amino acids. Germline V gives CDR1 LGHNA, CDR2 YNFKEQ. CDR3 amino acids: CASSQGQGSSYEQYV. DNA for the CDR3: TGTGCCAGCAGCCAAGGACAGGGAAGCTCCTACGAGCAGTACGTC.

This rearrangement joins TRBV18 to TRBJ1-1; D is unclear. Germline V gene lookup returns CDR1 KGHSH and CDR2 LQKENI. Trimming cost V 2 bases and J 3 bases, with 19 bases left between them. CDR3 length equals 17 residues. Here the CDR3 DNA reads TGTGCCAGCTCACCAAGTGTCCAGGCAGCGAGTTACACTGAAGCTTTCTTT. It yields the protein CASSPSVQAASYTEAFF.

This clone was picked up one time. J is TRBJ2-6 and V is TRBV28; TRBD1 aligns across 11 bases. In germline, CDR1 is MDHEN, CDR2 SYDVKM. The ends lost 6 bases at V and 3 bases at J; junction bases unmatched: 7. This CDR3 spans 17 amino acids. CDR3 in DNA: TGTGCCAGCAGCAAGGGACAGGGGGTGATTGGGGCCAACGTCCTGACTTTC. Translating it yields CASSKGQGVIGANVLTF.

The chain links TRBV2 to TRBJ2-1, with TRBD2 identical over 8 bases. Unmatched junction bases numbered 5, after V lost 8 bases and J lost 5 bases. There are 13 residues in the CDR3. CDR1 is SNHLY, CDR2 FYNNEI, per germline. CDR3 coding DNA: TGTGCCAGCGGGGGACTAGTTGACAATGAGCAGTTCTTC. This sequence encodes CASGGLVDNEQFF.

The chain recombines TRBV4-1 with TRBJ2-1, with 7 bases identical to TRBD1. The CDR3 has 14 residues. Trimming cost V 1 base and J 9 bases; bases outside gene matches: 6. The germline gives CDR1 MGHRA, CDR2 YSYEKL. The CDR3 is CASSQVRTGVEQFF. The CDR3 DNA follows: TGCGCCAGCAGCCAAGTTCGTACAGGGGTTGAGCAGTTCTTC.

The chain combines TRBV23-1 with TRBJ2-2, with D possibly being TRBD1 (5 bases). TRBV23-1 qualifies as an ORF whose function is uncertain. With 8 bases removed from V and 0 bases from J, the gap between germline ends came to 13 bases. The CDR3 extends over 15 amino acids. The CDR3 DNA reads TGCGCCAGCTCACGTGGCAGGGCGAACACCGGGGAGCTGTTTTTT. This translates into CASSRGRANTGELFF.

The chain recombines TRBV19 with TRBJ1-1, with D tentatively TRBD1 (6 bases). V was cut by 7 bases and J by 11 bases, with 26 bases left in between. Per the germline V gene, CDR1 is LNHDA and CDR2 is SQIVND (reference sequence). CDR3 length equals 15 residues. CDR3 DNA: TGTGCCAGTACCCCAGTCCCCCTACAGGGAAAATCGGCTTTCTTT. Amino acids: CASTPVPLQGKSAFF.

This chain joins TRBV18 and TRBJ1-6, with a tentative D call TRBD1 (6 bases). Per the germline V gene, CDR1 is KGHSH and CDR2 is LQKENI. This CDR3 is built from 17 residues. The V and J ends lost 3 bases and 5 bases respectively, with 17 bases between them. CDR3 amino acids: CASSPSATGSNNSPLHF. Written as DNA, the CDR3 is TGTGCCAGCTCACCCTCGGCGACAGGAAGTAATAATTCACCCCTCCACTTT.

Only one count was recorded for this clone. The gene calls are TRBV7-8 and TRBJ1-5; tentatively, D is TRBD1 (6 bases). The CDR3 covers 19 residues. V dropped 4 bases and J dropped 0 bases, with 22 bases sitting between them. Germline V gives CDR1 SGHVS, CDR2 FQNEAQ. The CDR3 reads CASSYPETGAAYSNQPQHF. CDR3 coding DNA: TGTGCCAGCAGCTACCCCGAGACAGGCGCGGCGTATAGCAATCAGCCCCAGCATTTT.

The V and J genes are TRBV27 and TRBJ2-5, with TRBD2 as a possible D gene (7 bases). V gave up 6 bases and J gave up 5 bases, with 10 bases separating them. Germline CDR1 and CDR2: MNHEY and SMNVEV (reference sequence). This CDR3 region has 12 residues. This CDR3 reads CASRGGAETQYF. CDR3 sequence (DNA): TGTGCCAGCAGGGGGGGGGCTGAGACCCAGTACTTC.

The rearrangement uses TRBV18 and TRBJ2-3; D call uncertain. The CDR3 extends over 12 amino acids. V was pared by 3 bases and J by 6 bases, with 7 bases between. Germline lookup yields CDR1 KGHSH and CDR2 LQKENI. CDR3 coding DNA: TGTGCCAGCTCACCTAAAGGGGATACGCAGTATTTT. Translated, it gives CASSPKGDTQYF.

CDR3 DNA sequence: TGTGCCAGCAGCCCAAGTAGCTTAGACTATGGCTACACCTTC. Residues: CASSPSSLDYGYTF. The V call is TRBV11-2, the J call TRBJ1-2; D unresolved. The germline V and J ends were trimmed by 5 bases and 3 bases, with 13 bases remaining between them. Germline CDR1 reads SGHAT; CDR2 reads FQNNGV. This CDR3 region has 14 residues.

Here the CDR3 reads CASRRFGTGAYEQYF. The CDR3, as DNA: TGTGCCAGCAGGCGATTCGGGACAGGGGCCTACGAGCAGTACTTC. The chain employs TRBV6-5 and TRBJ2-7, with 10 bases aligning to TRBD1. CDR1 is MNHEY, CDR2 SVGAGI, per germline. Trimming took 6 bases from V and 2 from J; bases not matched to a gene: 7. The CDR3 runs 15 residues.

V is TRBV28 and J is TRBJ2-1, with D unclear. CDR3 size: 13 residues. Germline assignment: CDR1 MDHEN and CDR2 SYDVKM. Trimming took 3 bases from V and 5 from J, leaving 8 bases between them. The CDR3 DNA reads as TGTGCCAGCAGTTTGGGTTCCCACAATGAGCAGTTCTTC. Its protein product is CASSLGSHNEQFF.

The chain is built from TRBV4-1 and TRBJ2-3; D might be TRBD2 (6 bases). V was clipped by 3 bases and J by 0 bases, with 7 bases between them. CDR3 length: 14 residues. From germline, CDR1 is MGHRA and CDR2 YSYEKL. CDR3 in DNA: TGCGCCAGCAGCCAGGGGACTAGCACAGATACGCAGTATTTT. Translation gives CASSQGTSTDTQYF.

This CDR3 reads CASSEGLVPREFF. CDR3 DNA: TGTGCCAGCAGTGAAGGACTAGTCCCCCGAGAGTTCTTC. The chain recombines TRBV25-1 with TRBJ2-1; 7 bases line up with TRBD2. Germline CDR1 and CDR2: MGHDK and SYGVNS. The CDR3 is 13 residues long. The V and J ends lost 2 bases and 14 bases, in that order; junction bases with no gene match: 9.

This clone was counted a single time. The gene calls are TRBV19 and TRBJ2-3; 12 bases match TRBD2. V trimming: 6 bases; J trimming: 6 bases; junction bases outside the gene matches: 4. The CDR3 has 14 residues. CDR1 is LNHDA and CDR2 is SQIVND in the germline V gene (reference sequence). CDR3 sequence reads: CASRTSGSGDTQYF. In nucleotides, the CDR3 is TGTGCCAGTAGGACTAGCGGGAGTGGGGATACGCAGTATTTT.

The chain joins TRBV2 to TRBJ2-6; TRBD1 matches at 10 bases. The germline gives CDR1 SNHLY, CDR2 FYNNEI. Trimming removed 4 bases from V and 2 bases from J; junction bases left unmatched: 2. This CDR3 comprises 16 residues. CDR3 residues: CASSGQGAAGANVLTF. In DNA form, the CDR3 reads TGTGCCAGCAGTGGACAGGGGGCGGCTGGGGCCAACGTCCTGACTTTC.